These 29 T cell receptor beta chains were all obtained from the same sample, sequenced in a study of Graves' ophthalmopathy and Graves' hyperthyroidism. CDR3 regions of TCR beta were amplified from RNA transcripts. The library came from an HTBI-primed first-round RT-PCR and a second-round multiplex PCR. MiXCR, applied by TCRdb to the multiplex PCR reads, yields one record per CDR3 protein. The sample holds hundreds of thousands of distinct CDR3 sequences; 35% to 50% are singletons and the top ten take around 40%. The sample taken for sequencing was peripheral blood. The receptors shown here come from an adult man with Graves' ophthalmopathy.

The chain uses TRBV2 and TRBJ2-2; D not resolved. The length of the CDR3 is 13 residues. Germline V CDR1 and CDR2: SNHLY, FYNNEI. Trimming removed 6 bases from V and 5 bases from J, with 10 bases in between. This CDR3 reads CASRALVTGELFF. Here the CDR3 DNA reads TGTGCCAGCAGGGCCCTAGTGACCGGGGAGCTGTTTTTT.

This clonotype has more than one count but fewer than ten. The chain employs TRBV11-1 and TRBJ1-5; TRBD1 matches at 10 bases. The CDR3 runs to 17 residues. V was clipped by 1 base and J by 7 bases; unmatched bases: 10. Per germline, CDR1 SGHAT and CDR2 FQDESV (reference sequence). CDR3 coding DNA: TGTGCCAGCAGCTTAGGGGTCGGGACAGGGGAAGGACAGCCCCAGCATTTT. Residues: CASSLGVGTGEGQPQHF.

The chain carries TRBV29-1 and TRBJ2-3; 12 bases are shared with TRBD2. Trimming cost V 7 bases and J 0 bases; bases outside gene matches: 8. The germline gives CDR1 SQVTM, CDR2 ANQGSEA. CDR3 length: 16 amino acids. CDR3 region: CSGGLAGRDSTDTQYF. In DNA form, the CDR3 reads TGCAGCGGTGGACTAGCGGGAAGAGATAGCACAGATACGCAGTATTTT.

This clonotype was seen many times. This rearrangement joins TRBV7-8 to TRBJ1-2; 10 nucleotides align to TRBD1. With 5 bases clipped from V and 7 bases from J, the junction kept 7 bases outside the gene matches. This CDR3 contains 14 residues. The germline CDR1 and CDR2 sequences are SGHVS and FQNEAQ. The CDR3 sequence is CASSPGTGDLGYTF. The CDR3 DNA sequence: TGTGCCAGCAGCCCTGGGACAGGGGACCTTGGCTACACCTTC. Full variable domain (remainder filled in from reference TRBV7-8 and TRBJ1-2): GAGVSQSPRYKVAKRGQDVALRCDPISGHVSLFWYQQALGQGPEFLTYFQNEAQLDKSGLPSDRFFAERPEGSVSTLKIQRTQQEDSAVYLCASSPGTGDLGYTFGSGTRLTVV.

This clonotype was picked up many times. The chain joins TRBV19 to TRBJ1-1, with D hard to call. The CDR3 totals 14 residues. The germline V gene has CDR1 LNHDA and CDR2 SQIVND (reference sequence). Trimming left V 1 base short and J 1 base short, with 7 bases between. DNA for the CDR3: TGTGCCAGTAGTATAGGCGCAGGGAACACTGAAGCTTTCTTT. Amino acid sequence: CASSIGAGNTEAFF.

This clonotype was counted many times. The chain employs TRBV25-1 and TRBJ2-7; 11 nucleotides align to TRBD1. Losses at the gene ends were 6 bases for V and 1 base for J; bases not matched to a gene: 5. Germline-derived CDR1 and CDR2 are MGHDK and SYGVNS. This CDR3 has 15 amino acids. CDR3 residues: CASRVDRGLSYEQYF. The DNA for the CDR3 is TGTGCCAGCAGGGTGGACAGGGGGCTTTCCTACGAGCAGTACTTC.

This rearrangement joins TRBV5-1 to TRBJ1-3, with 9 bases aligning to TRBD1. V shed 3 bases, J shed 4 bases, and the junction held 8 bases outside the gene matches. CDR3 length equals 16 residues. CDR1 and CDR2 (germline): SGHRS, YFSETQ. The CDR3 region is CASSSEYRGPGNTIYF. DNA of the CDR3: TGCGCCAGCAGCTCGGAATACAGGGGGCCCGGAAACACCATATATTTT.

Comments on this clonotype: Mismatch with germline at one junction end may stem from a read error. The V and J genes are TRBV7-9 and TRBJ2-2; D uncertain. The germline V gene encodes CDR1 SEHNR and CDR2 FQNEAQ (reference sequence). The CDR3 is made up of 15 amino acids. This CDR3 reads CASSPTGPSSYEQFF. For the CDR3, the DNA is TGTGCCAGCAGCCCAACCGGGCCTTCATCCTACGAGCAGTTTTTT.

CDR3 sequence (DNA): TGTGCCAGCTCACCAAATTCCGGGGCAGGGAACTATGGCTACACCTTC. It encodes CASSPNSGAGNYGYTF. The chain carries TRBV7-8 and TRBJ1-2, with D perhaps TRBD1 (5 bases). This CDR3 comprises 16 residues. CDR1 and CDR2 (germline): SGHVS, FQNEAQ. The V end was cut by 8 bases, the J end by 2 bases, with 21 bases between.

This clonotype was observed a handful of times. This chain joins TRBV20-1 and TRBJ2-5; 13 bases map to TRBD2. V lost 4 bases and J lost 5; bases outside the gene matches: 13. There are 17 residues in the CDR3. From germline, CDR1 is DFQATT and CDR2 SNEGSKA (reference sequence). The CDR3 DNA sequence: TGCAGTGCTACAACCCCCGGGACTAGCGGGATGCAGGAGACCCAGTACTTC. Amino acids: CSATTPGTSGMQETQYF.

The CDR3 nucleotides are TGTGCCAGCAGCGTCGTCGGGACTAGCGGGGGGAGCACAGAGACCCAGTACTTC. Encoded protein: CASSVVGTSGGSTETQYF. The rearrangement links TRBV9 to TRBJ2-5; TRBD2 matches at 15 bases. With V trimmed by 2 bases and J by 4 bases, 9 bases remained unmatched. There are 18 residues in the CDR3. Germline CDR1 reads SGDLS; CDR2 reads YYNGEE.

Notes on this clonotype: Possible read error: a much larger clone is one base away. The V gene is TRBV7-9, the J gene TRBJ2-5; D gene ambiguous. The CDR3 length is 14 residues. The germline gives CDR1 SEHNR, CDR2 FQNEAQ (reference sequence). Here the CDR3 DNA reads TGTGCCAGCAGCTTAGAGCACAGTCAAGAGGCCCAGTACTTC. It yields the protein CASSLEHSQEAQYF.

The chain uses TRBV9 and TRBJ2-2; D is uncertain. V lost 4 bases to trimming and J lost 6 bases, with 13 bases between them. The CDR3 spans 14 residues. Germline V gene data show CDR1 as SGDLS and CDR2 as YYNGEE. The CDR3 protein is CASSSDLWAGELFF. In DNA form, the CDR3 reads TGTGCCAGCAGCTCCGATCTATGGGCCGGGGAGCTGTTTTTT.

Note on this clonotype: The junction and the germline gene differ at one end; a read error may be behind it. The V and J genes are TRBV10-3 and TRBJ1-5; D is possibly TRBD1 (6 bases). In germline, CDR1 is ENHRY, CDR2 SYGVKD. CDR3 length: 15 residues. The CDR3 nucleotides are TGTACCATCAGTGAGGGGGGAGCGGGAATCAAGCCCCAGCATTTT. It is translated as CTISEGGAGIKPQHF.

The chain recombines TRBV20-1 with TRBJ1-6; 11 positions agree with TRBD1. The CDR3 extends over 14 amino acids. CDR1 is DFQATT and CDR2 is SNEGSKA in the germline V gene (reference sequence). J lost 9 bases, V lost 6 bases, and 7 bases had no gene match. The CDR3 loop reads CSAPGQGGSSPLHF. The CDR3 DNA sequence: TGCAGTGCACCGGGACAGGGGGGGTCTTCACCCCTCCACTTT.

This clonotype was detected only a few times. The chain is built from TRBV29-1 and TRBJ2-2, with D unresolved. Trimming pared 4 bases from V and 1 base from J, leaving 7 bases between. The CDR3 is 13 residues long. Germline assignment: CDR1 SQVTM and CDR2 ANQGSEA. In nucleotides, the CDR3 is TGCAGCGTTGGGTGGGAGAACACCGGGGAGCTGTTTTTT. Protein: CSVGWENTGELFF.

This chain links TRBV5-1 with TRBJ2-3; 8 positions match TRBD1. CDR1 and CDR2 from the germline V gene are SGHRS and YFSETQ. V trimming: 4 bases; J trimming: 4 bases; junction bases outside the gene matches: 8. This CDR3 is built from 15 residues. CDR3 nucleotides: TGCGCCAGCAGCCCCCCGGACAGGGACTCAGATACGCAGTATTTT. Its protein is CASSPPDRDSDTQYF.

V usage is TRBV25-1 and J usage is TRBJ2-2; tentative D call: TRBD2 (6 bases). V gave up 6 bases and J gave up 6 bases, with 20 bases separating them. CDR3 length equals 16 residues. The V gene's germline CDR1 is MGHDK and CDR2 SYGVNS. CDR3 DNA: TGTGCCAGCAGCCCAGCCGGACGGGCGGGGTCCGGGGAGCTGTTTTTT. It encodes CASSPAGRAGSGELFF.

The rearrangement joins TRBV19 to TRBJ1-1, with D perhaps TRBD1 (5 bases). Germline V gene lookup returns CDR1 LNHDA and CDR2 SQIVND (reference sequence). Trimming took off 1 base at V and 0 bases at J, with 6 bases between the two ends. This CDR3 comprises 14 residues. The CDR3 is CASSIVGVNTEAFF. The CDR3 nucleotides are TGTGCCAGTAGTATAGTGGGGGTGAACACTGAAGCTTTCTTT.

This clonotype has a handful of counts. In DNA, the CDR3 is TGTGCCAGCAGCCCCACTAGGACCGGGGAGCTGTTTTTT. Its translation is CASSPTRTGELFF. This chain connects TRBV9 to TRBJ2-2, with D tentatively TRBD2 (5 bases). V was cut by 4 bases and J by 5 bases, with 9 bases left in between. The CDR3 consists of 13 residues. Germline V gene lookup returns CDR1 SGDLS and CDR2 YYNGEE.

The chain employs TRBV7-9 and TRBJ2-2; D is ambiguous. CDR1 SEHNR and CDR2 FQNEAQ come from the germline V gene (reference sequence). The V end was cut by 5 bases, the J end by 5 bases, with 21 bases between. The CDR3 runs 17 residues. This CDR3 is CASSRVGHSSVTGELFF. The CDR3 nucleotides are TGTGCCAGCAGCCGGGTCGGTCACAGTTCGGTAACCGGGGAGCTGTTTTTT.

This rearrangement joins TRBV11-2 to TRBJ1-1; D is uncertain. Germline V CDR1 and CDR2: SGHAT, FQNNGV. V dropped 5 bases and J dropped 4 bases, with 17 bases sitting between them. CDR3 length equals 15 residues. The CDR3 region has the DNA TGTGCCAGCAGCCTACAAGCGGAGTTACGCACTGAAGCTTTCTTT. Its translation: CASSLQAELRTEAFF.

This clonotype was counted ten times or more. The rearrangement uses TRBV20-1 and TRBJ1-2, with 7 bases aligning to TRBD1. V trimming: 7 bases; J trimming: 6 bases; junction bases outside the gene matches: 8. The CDR3 has 12 amino acids. CDR1 is DFQATT and CDR2 is SNEGSKA in the germline V gene (reference sequence). The CDR3 DNA follows: TGCAGTGTGACCAGGGGGGGGAATGGCTACACCTTC. This sequence encodes CSVTRGGNGYTF.

The table lists this clonotype with a few counts. CDR3 residues: CASSYTDAGVSPLHF. The DNA for the CDR3 is TGTGCCAGCAGTTACACAGACGCCGGGGTCTCACCCCTCCACTTT. The rearrangement links TRBV11-2 to TRBJ1-6, with D unresolved. Germline lookup yields CDR1 SGHAT and CDR2 FQNNGV. V was trimmed by 6 bases and J by 10 bases, leaving 19 bases between them. The length of the CDR3 is 15 residues.

This clonotype appeared a few times. In DNA form, the CDR3 reads TGTGCCAGCAGCCGAATGTCCTTAACGGATTGGGAACCTGGAAACACCATATATTTT. Its translation: CASSRMSLTDWEPGNTIYF. The J gene is TRBJ1-3, the V gene TRBV7-9; D is unresolved. The germline V gene has CDR1 SEHNR and CDR2 FQNEAQ (reference sequence). V lost 5 bases to trimming and J lost 2 bases, with 25 bases between them. The CDR3 sequence is 19 residues long.

The chain employs TRBV24-1 and TRBJ2-2, with 7 bases matching TRBD1. The CDR3 has 14 residues. V trimming: 7 bases; J trimming: 2 bases; junction bases outside the gene matches: 3. Germline-derived CDR1 and CDR2 are KGHDR and SFDVKD. The chain's CDR3 is CATRRGGNTGELFF. CDR3 nucleotides: TGTGCCACCAGAAGAGGGGGCAACACCGGGGAGCTGTTTTTT.

This chain joins TRBV19 and TRBJ2-7; possible D gene TRBD1, 6 bases. Per the germline V gene, CDR1 is LNHDA and CDR2 is SQIVND (reference sequence). The CDR3 spans 14 residues. The V and J ends lost 5 bases and 4 bases respectively, with 15 bases between them. The CDR3 reads CASSFRDTRYEQYF. CDR3 DNA: TGTGCCAGTAGTTTCCGGGACACCAGATACGAGCAGTACTTC.

A word on this clonotype: The junction departs from germline at one end; a sequencing error may be responsible. The chain joins TRBV10-2 to TRBJ1-1, with unresolved D. The CDR3 is 13 residues long. CDR1 and CDR2 (germline): WSHSY, SAAADI. As DNA, the CDR3 is TGTGCCAGCAGTTTAGGTTTTGACACTGAAGCTTTCTTT. As protein: CASSLGFDTEAFF.

The J gene is TRBJ2-1, the V gene TRBV12-3 or TRBV12-4; D remains unclear. Trimming took 6 bases from V and 5 from J, leaving 14 bases between them. CDR3 length equals 14 residues. This chain's CDR3 is CASSPAPADNEQFF. The CDR3 DNA is TGTGCCAGCAGCCCAGCCCCCGCCGACAATGAGCAGTTCTTC.